This TCR beta chain comes out of a study of blood T cell repertoires in COVID-19. Overall study context: Sites in the United States, Italy and Spain provided acute and convalescent COVID-19 samples. T cells, B-cell-depleted T cells, or PBMCs supplied cDNA or gDNA.

Original processing notes: Reference gene primers were amplified, and this amplification served to estimate nucleated cell counts. Profiling relied on immunoSEQ multiplex PCR, and the TCRdb table lists in-frame clones only, not all of them. For V, J and clone size, that table is used; D and trimming come from the DNA. Of some 19,000 clones in the sample, around three quarters were seen once. The material sequenced was peripheral blood. This clonotype was sampled from a man aged 65 to 79 with COVID-19, enrolled during active disease.

The CDR3 sequence is CASSLEAGGPYEQYF. The DNA for the CDR3 is TGTGCCAGCAGCTTAGAGGCGGGAGGACCCTACGAGCAGTACTTC. The V call is TRBV11-1, the J call TRBJ2-7, with 8 positions matching TRBD2. V was clipped by 1 base and J by 2 bases; unmatched bases: 4. The CDR3 has 15 residues. CDR1 and CDR2 from the germline V gene are SGHAT and FQDESV (reference sequence).